This T cell receptor (beta chain) was sequenced in a study of cytomegalovirus exposure and HLA in healthy donors. PCR used 60 Vbeta primers and 13 Jbeta primers. Produced via immunoSEQ multiplex PCR; TCRdb's table is partial and in-frame only. Counted here are 160,000 or so clones, over 60% occurring once; the ten biggest clones make up around 3.3%. About this clone itself: Its specificity is not known. The same CDR3 is also encoded by other DNA sequences in this sample.

This CDR3 spans 13 amino acids. Deletions cut 4 bases from V and 0 bases from J, with 6 bases between. In germline, CDR1 is SNHLY, CDR2 FYNNEI. Study findings and constraints: Within an earlier analysis, most TCR beta V segments proved productive either about 87% or about 30% of the time. In a later analysis, common viral pathogens appeared linked to several of the most significant clusters.

Sequencing was performed on PBMCs. J is TRBJ1-2 and V is TRBV2; weak D call: TRBD1 (5 bases). This clonotype originated in a woman in her forties in good health and CMV-seronegative. CDR3 DNA: TGTGCCAGCAGTGGACAGACTAACTATGGCTACACCTTC. Protein: CASSGQTNYGYTF.